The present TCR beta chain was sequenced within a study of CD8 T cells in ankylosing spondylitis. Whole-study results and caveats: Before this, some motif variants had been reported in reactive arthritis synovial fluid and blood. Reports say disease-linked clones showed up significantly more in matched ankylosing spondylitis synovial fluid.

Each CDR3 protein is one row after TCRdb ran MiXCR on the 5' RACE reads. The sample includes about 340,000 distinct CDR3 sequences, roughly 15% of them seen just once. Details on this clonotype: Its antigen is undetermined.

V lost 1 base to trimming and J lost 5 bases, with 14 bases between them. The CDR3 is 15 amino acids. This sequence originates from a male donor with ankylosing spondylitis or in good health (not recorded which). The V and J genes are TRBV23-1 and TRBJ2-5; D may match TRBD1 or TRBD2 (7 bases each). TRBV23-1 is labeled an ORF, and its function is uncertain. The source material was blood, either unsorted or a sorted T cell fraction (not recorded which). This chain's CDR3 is CASSQWRQGGETQYF. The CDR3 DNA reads TGCGCCAGCAGTCAATGGAGACAGGGAGGGGAGACCCAGTACTTC.